These T cell receptor beta chains were read from a single sample in a study of Tregs in tolerant kidney transplant recipients. TCRdb keeps only in-frame clones here, not all; method: immunoSEQ multiplex PCR. This repertoire shows approximately 90,000 clones, 90% to 95% found once; its top ten account for 1.5% to 2%. Sequences were derived from CD4+ T cells from blood (PBMCs), sampled 12 months after the transplant. The receptors originated from a human patient who received a combined kidney and bone marrow transplant. Some of the T cells might come from the graft donor. Each CDR3 is given with its conserved first and last residue. The order of the fields is V gene, clone size, J gene, D gene, CDR3 DNA, CDR3 protein. A D gene is named only where the DNA matches it firmly. Some rows mark clone size as missing; the rest say once, few, many or name a class of expanded clone.

>TRBV15|.|TRBJ2-7|.
TGTGCCACCAGCAGAGATTTTGGCGGTACCTACGAGCAGTACTTC
CATSRDFGGTYEQYF
>TRBV7-2|.|TRBJ2-2|.
TGTGCCAGCAGCCTCTGGGGCCCCGGGGAGCTGTTTTTT
CASSLWGPGELFF
>TRBV19|.|TRBJ1-1|.
TGTGCCAGTAACGACCCACTGGGCGGGGGCAGGGACACTGAAGCTTTCTTT
CASNDPLGGGRDTEAFF
>TRBV10-3|.|TRBJ2-5|TRBD2
TGTGCCATCAGTAGCGGGAGGGCCCTGGAGACCCAGTACTTC
CAISSGRALETQYF
>TRBV6-5|few|TRBJ1-5|.
TGTGCCAGCAGTTACTCGGCGGGGAAGCAGCCCCAGCATTTT
CASSYSAGKQPQHF
>TRBV2|.|TRBJ2-6|.
TGTGCCAGCAGTGTTCGCGGGTTAAGTGGGGCCAACGTCCTGACTTTC
CASSVRGLSGANVLTF
>TRBV4-3|.|TRBJ2-1|.
TGCGCCAGCAGCCAAGTTCCATTTCATTTAGCCAATGAGCAGTTCTTC
CASSQVPFHLANEQFF
>TRBV5-1|.|TRBJ2-3|.
TGCGCCAGCAGCCCCGGGAGCCTCACAGATACGCAGTATTTT
CASSPGSLTDTQYF
>TRBV9|.|TRBJ1-1|TRBD1
TGTGCCAGCAGCGCCTGGGACAGTGAAGCTTTCTTT
CASSAWDSEAFF
>TRBV6-6|.|TRBJ2-1|TRBD2
TGTGCCAGCAGTCCAGGACTAGCGGGAGGCAATGAGCAGTTCTTC
CASSPGLAGGNEQFF
>TRBV7-8|.|TRBJ2-7|TRBD2
TGTGCCAGCAGCTTAGGGGGCGGGGGGGCCTACGAGCAGTACTTC
CASSLGGGGAYEQYF
>TRBV2|once|TRBJ1-6|.
TGTGCCAGCACCAAGATCAGAACCCTAGACCGTAATTCACCCCTCCACTTT
CASTKIRTLDRNSPLHF
>TRBV30|.|TRBJ2-1|.
TGTGCCTGTGTATCCTTCTCCTACAATGAGCAGTTCTTC
CACVSFSYNEQFF
>TRBV5-1|.|TRBJ2-3|.
TGCGCCAGCAGCTTGGGGGCTAGCACAGATACGCAGTATTTT
CASSLGASTDTQYF
>TRBV27|few|TRBJ2-5|TRBD1
TGTGCCAGCAGTCCGATGGACAGGGGTTTCCAAGAGACCCAGTACTTC
CASSPMDRGFQETQYF
>TRBV28|.|TRBJ2-7|TRBD2
TGTGCCAGCATTCCGGGACTAGCGGGGGTGGAGCAGTACTTC
CASIPGLAGVEQYF
>TRBV9|.|TRBJ2-7|TRBD2
TGTGCCAGCAGCAGAGCGGGAGGGCGTGAGCAGTACTTC
CASSRAGGREQYF
>TRBV7-9|.|TRBJ1-1|.
TGTGCCAGCAGCTACCTATTTCGGAACACTGAAGCTTTCTTT
CASSYLFRNTEAFF
>TRBV10-2|once|TRBJ2-7|TRBD1
TGCGCCAGCACCCCGGACAGGGTAGGGGCCTACGAGCAGTACTTC
CASTPDRVGAYEQYF
>TRBV5-4|.|TRBJ1-2|.
TGTGCCAGCAGCTTAGGCAGGGCGAGCTATGGCTACACCTTC
CASSLGRASYGYTF
>TRBV11-2|.|TRBJ2-5|TRBD2
TGTGCCAGCAACCTACTAGCGGGGGACCAAGAGACCCAGTACTTC
CASNLLAGDQETQYF
>TRBV7-3|.|TRBJ1-1|TRBD1
TGTGCCAGCAGCTTAAGGAGGACAGGGGGGATCACTGAAGCTTTCTTT
CASSLRRTGGITEAFF
>TRBV7-6|.|TRBJ2-1|.
TGTGCCAGCAGCCAAACGGGACTCCTCACCAATGAGCAGTTCTTC
CASSQTGLLTNEQFF
>TRBV5-1|.|TRBJ2-5|TRBD1
TGCGCCAGCAGCTTGTGGCAGGGGGCGGTGAAGGAGACCCAGTACTTC
CASSLWQGAVKETQYF
>TRBV6-6|.|TRBJ2-2|TRBD1
TGTGCCAGCAGTTACTCCACAGGGGGGATCGGGGAGCTGTTTTTT
CASSYSTGGIGELFF
>TRBV5-6|.|TRBJ2-3|TRBD2
TGTGCCAGCAGCCCACTAGCGGGGAACACAGATACGCAGTATTTT
CASSPLAGNTDTQYF
>TRBV30|.|TRBJ2-7|.
TGTGCCTGGAGTGTAACAGGTACCTACGAGCAGTACTTC
CAWSVTGTYEQYF
>TRBV7-2|.|TRBJ2-7|TRBD1
TGTGCCAGCAGCTCCGACAGGGTCCGATCCTACGAGCAGTACTTC
CASSSDRVRSYEQYF
>TRBV11-3|.|TRBJ1-2|.
TGTGCCAGCAGCTTAGGGAGGGCTAACTATGGCTACACCTTC
CASSLGRANYGYTF